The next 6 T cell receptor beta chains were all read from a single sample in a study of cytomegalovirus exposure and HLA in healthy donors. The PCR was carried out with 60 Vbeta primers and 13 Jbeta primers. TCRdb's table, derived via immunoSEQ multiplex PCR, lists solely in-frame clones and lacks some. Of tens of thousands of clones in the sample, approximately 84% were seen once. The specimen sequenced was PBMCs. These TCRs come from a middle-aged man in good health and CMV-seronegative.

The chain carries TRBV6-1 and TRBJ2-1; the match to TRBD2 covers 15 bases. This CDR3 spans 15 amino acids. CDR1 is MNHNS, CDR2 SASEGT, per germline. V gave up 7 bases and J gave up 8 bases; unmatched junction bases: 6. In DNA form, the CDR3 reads TGTGCCAGCACCTCCCGGACTAGCGGGGGGGATGAGCAGTTCTTC. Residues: CASTSRTSGGDEQFF.

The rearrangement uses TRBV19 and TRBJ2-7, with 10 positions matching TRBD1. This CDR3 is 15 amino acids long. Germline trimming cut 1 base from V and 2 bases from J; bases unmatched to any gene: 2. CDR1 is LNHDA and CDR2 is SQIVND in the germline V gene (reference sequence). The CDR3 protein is CASSIAGTGAYEQYF. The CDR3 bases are TGTGCCAGTAGTATAGCCGGGACAGGGGCCTACGAGCAGTACTTC.

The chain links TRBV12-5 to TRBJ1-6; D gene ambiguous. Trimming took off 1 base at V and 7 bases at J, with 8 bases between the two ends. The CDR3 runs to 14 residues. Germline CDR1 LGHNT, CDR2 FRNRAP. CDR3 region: CASGLGGKNSPLHF. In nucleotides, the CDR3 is TGTGCTAGTGGTTTGGGAGGGAAGAATTCACCCCTCCACTTT.

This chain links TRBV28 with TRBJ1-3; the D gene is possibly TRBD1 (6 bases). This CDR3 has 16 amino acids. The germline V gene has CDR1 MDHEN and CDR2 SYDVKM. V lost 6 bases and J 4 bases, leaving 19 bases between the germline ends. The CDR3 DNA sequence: TGTGCCAGCAGCACAATTAGCAGGGGTTCAGGAAACACCATATATTTT. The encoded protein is CASSTISRGSGNTIYF.

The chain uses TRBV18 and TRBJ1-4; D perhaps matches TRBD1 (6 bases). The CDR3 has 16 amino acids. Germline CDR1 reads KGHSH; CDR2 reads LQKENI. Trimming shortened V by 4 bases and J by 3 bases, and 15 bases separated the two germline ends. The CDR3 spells CASSQTTGRANEKLFF. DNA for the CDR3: TGTGCCAGCTCACAAACAACAGGGAGGGCTAATGAAAAACTGTTTTTT.

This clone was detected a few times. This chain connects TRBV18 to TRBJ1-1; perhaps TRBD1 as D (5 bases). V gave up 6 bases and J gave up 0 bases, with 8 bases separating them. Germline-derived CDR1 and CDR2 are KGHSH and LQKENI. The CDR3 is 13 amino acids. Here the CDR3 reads CASSDSMNTEAFF. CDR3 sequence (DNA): TGTGCCAGCTCCGACAGCATGAACACTGAAGCTTTCTTT.